This T cell receptor (beta chain) was captured by sequencing in a study of cytomegalovirus exposure and HLA in healthy donors. It was with 60 Vbeta and 13 Jbeta primers that the PCR ran. This table comes from immunoSEQ multiplex PCR, and its TCRdb copy is limited to in-frame clones, with some not included. The sample records about 150,000 clones, 87% being singletons. It was healthy bone marrow donors who served as donors. CDR3 length: 15 amino acids. V shed 7 bases, J shed 6 bases, and the junction held 12 bases outside the gene matches. Per the germline V gene, CDR1 is SGHTA and CDR2 is FQGNSA. This rearrangement joins TRBV7-2 to TRBJ2-1, with TRBD2 matching over 7 bases. Sequenced: PBMCs. The receptor's source is a woman aged 25 to 39 in good health and CMV-seronegative. CDR3 loop: CASTTDPPGGNEQFF. CDR3 in DNA: TGTGCCAGCACGACCGACCCCCCGGGGGGCAATGAGCAGTTCTTC. Full variable domain (outside the CDR3, taken from reference TRBV7-2 and TRBJ2-1): GAGVSQSPSNKVTEKGKDVELRCDPISGHTALYWYRQSLGQGLEFLIYFQGNSAPDKSGLPSDRFSAERTGGSVSTLTIQRTQQEDSAVYLCASTTDPPGGNEQFFGPGTRLTVL.